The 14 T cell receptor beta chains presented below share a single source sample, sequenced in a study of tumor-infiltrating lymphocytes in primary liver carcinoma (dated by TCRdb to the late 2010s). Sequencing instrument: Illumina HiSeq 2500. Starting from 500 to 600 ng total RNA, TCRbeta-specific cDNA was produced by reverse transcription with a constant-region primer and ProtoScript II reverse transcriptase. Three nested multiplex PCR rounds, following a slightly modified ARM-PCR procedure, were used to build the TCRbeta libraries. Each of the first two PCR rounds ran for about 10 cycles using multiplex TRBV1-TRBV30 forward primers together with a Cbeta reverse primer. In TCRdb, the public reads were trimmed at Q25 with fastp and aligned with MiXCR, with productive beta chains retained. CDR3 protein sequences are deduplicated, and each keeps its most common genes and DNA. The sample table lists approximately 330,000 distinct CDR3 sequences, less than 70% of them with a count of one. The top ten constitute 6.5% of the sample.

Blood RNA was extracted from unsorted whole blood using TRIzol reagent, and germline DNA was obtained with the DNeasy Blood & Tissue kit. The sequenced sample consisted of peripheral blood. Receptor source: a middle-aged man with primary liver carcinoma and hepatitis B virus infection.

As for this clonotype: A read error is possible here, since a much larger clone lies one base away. CDR3 sequence: CASSVSRTGADTQYF. As DNA, the CDR3 is TGTGCCAGCAGTGTTAGCCGCACCGGTGCGGATACGCAGTATTTT. The chain links TRBV6-6 to TRBJ2-3, with unresolved D. Trimming shortened V by 5 bases and J by 6 bases, and 18 bases separated the two germline ends. CDR3 length equals 15 residues. Per the germline V gene, CDR1 is MNHNY and CDR2 is SVGAGI (reference sequence).

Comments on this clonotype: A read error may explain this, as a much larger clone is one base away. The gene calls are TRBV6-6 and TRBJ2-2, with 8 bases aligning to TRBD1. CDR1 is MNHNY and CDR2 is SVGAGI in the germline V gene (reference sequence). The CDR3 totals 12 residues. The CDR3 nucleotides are TGTATTGGACAGGGGAACACCGGGGAGCTGTTTTTT. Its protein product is CIGQGNTGELFF.

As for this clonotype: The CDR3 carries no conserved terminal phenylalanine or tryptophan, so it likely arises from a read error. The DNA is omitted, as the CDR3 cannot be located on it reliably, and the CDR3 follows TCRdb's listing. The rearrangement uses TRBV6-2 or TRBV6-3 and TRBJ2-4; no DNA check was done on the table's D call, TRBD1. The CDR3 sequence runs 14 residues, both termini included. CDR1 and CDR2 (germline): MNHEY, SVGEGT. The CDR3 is CASSTPGAGFIKYY.

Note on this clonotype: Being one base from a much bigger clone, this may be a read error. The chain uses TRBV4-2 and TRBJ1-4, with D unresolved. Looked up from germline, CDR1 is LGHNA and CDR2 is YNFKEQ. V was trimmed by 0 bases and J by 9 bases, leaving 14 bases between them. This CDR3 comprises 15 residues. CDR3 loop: CASSQDTRGNKKLFF. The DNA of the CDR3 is TGTGCCAGCAGCCAAGATACCCGGGGAAATAAAAAACTGTTTTTT.

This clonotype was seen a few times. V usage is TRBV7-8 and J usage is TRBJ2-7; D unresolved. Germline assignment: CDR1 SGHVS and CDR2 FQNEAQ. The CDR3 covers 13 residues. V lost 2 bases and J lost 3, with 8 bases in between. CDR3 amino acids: CASSLKSVYEQYF. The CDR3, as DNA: TGTGCCAGCAGCTTAAAATCAGTCTACGAGCAGTACTTC.

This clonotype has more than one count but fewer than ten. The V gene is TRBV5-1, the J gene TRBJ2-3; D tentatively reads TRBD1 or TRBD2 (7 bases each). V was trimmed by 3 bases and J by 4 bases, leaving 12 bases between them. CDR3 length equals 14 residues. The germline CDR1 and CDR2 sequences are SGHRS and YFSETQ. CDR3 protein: CASSSGGASDTQYF. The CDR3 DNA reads TGCGCCAGCAGCTCAGGGGGGGCATCAGATACGCAGTATTTT.

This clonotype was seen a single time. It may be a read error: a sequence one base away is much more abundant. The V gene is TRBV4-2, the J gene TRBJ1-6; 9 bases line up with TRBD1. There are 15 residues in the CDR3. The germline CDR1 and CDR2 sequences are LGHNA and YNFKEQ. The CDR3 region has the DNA TGTGCCAGCAGCTCGCAGACAGGGGGAGTCTCACCCTTCCACTTT. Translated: CASSSQTGGVSPFHF.

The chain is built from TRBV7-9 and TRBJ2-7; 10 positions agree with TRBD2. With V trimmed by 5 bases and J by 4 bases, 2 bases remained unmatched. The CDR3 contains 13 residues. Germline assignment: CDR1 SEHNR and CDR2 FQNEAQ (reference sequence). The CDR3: CASSPSGRYEQYF. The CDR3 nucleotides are TGTGCCAGCAGCCCTAGCGGGAGATACGAGCAGTACTTC. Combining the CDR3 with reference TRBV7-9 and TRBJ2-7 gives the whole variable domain DTGVSQNPRHKITKRGQNVTFRCDPISEHNRLYWYRQTLGQGPEFLTYFQNEAQLEKSRLLSDRFSAERPKGSFSTLEIQRTEQGDSAMYLCASSPSGRYEQYFGPGTRLTVT.

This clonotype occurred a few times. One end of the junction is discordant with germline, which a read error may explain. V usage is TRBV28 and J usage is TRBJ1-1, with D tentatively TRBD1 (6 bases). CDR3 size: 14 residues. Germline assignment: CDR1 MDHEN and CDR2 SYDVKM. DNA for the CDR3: TGTACCAGCAGTTTATGGGGGGCTTACACTGAAGCTTTCTTT. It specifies CTSSLWGAYTEAFF.

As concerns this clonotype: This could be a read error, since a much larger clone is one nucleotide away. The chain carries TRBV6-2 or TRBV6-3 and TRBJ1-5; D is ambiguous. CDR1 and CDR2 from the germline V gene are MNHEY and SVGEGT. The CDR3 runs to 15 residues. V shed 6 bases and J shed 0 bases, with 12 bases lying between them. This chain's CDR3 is CASRKNSDSNQPQHF. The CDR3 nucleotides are TGTGCCAGCAGAAAGAACAGTGATAGCAATCAGCCCCAGCATTTT.

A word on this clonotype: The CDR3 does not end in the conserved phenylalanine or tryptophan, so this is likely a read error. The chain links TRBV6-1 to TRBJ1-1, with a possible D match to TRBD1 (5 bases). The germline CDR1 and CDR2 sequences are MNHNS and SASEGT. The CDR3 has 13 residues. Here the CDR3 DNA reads TGTGCCATCAGTGCCGGGGGAAGAACTGAAGCTTTCATT. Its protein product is CAISAGGRTEAFI.

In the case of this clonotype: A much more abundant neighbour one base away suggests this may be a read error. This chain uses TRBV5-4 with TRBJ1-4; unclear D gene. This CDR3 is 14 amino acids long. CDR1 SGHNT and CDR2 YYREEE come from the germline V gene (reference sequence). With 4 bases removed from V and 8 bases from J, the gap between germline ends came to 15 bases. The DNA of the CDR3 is TGTGCCAGCAGCCCCGGACCCGGAGGGGAAAAACTGTTTTTT. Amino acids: CASSPGPGGEKLFF.

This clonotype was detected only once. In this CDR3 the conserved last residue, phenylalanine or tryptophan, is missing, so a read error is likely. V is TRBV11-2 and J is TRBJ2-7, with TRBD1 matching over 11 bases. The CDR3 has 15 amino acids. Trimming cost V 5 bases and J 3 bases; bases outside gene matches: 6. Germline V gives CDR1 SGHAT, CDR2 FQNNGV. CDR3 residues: CASSLPDRGLYEQYL. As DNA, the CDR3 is TGTGCCAGCAGCCTCCCGGACAGGGGGCTCTACGAGCAGTACCTC.

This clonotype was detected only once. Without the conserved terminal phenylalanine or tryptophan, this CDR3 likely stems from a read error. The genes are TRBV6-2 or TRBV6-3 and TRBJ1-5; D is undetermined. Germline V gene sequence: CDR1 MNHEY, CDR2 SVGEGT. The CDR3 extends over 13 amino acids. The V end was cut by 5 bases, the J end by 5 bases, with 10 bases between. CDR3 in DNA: TGTGCCAGCAGTGTCAACAGTCATCAGCCCCAGCATCTT. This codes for CASSVNSHQPQHL.